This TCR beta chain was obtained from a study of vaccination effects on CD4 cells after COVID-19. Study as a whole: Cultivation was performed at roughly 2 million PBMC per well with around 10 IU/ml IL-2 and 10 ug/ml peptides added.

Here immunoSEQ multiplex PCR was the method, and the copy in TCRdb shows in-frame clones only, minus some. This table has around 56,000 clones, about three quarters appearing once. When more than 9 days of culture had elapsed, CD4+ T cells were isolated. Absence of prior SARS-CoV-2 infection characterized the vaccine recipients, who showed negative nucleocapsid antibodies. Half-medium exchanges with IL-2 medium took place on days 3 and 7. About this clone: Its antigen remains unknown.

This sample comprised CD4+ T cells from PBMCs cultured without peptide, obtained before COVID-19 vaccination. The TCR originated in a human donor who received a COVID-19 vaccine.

CDR3 in amino acids: CATSQGHNYGYTF. In nucleotides, the CDR3 is TGTGCCACCAGCCAAGGACATAACTATGGCTACACCTTC. V and J are TRBV24-1 and TRBJ1-2, with TRBD1 as a possible D gene (5 bases). V shed 7 bases and J shed 1 base, with 9 bases lying between them. The CDR3 is 13 residues long. Germline loops: CDR1 KGHDR, CDR2 SFDVKD.